Below are 6 T cell receptor beta chains sequenced from a single sample in a study of T cell repertoires in cytomegalovirus infection. No antigen is known for these receptors. TCRdb used MiXCR to reprocess the reads, holding one entry per CDR3 protein. The table records approximately 770,000 distinct CDR3 sequences, 25% to 30% of them present only once. The starting material was cultured CD8+ T cells from PBMCs, obtained from culture after CMV antigen stimulation. The receptors derive from a human donor in good health (CMV status not recorded). Some clones in this sample may be carry-over from other donors' samples.

Concerning this clonotype: It is likely a read error, because the conserved phenylalanine at the end of the CDR3 is missing. This sequence joins TRBV7-3 and TRBJ1-2; D is ambiguous. The germline V gene has CDR1 SGHTA and CDR2 FQGTGA. With 5 bases removed from V and 3 bases from J, the gap between germline ends came to 10 bases. The CDR3 is made up of 13 amino acids. The CDR3 region is CASSDPRYYGYTS. As DNA, the CDR3 is TGTGCCAGCAGCGACCCTCGTTACTATGGCTACACCTCC.

This clonotype was counted only a few times. The chain is built from TRBV6-2 or TRBV6-3 and TRBJ2-3; 8 bases agree with TRBD2. Germline-derived CDR1 and CDR2 are MNHEY and SVGEGT. There are 15 residues in the CDR3. Trimming at V came to 2 bases and at J to 2 bases, leaving 3 bases not matched to a gene. CDR3 sequence: CASSYAAGATDTQYF. For the CDR3, the DNA is TGTGCCAGCAGTTACGCAGCGGGGGCCACAGATACGCAGTATTTT.

A few counts support this clonotype. The chain couples TRBV19 to TRBJ1-1; possible D gene TRBD1, 5 bases. The CDR3 totals 16 residues. V was clipped by 2 bases and J by 1 base, with 14 bases between them. The germline gives CDR1 LNHDA, CDR2 SQIVND (reference sequence). The CDR3 reads CASSIPRDGWNTEAFF. For the CDR3, the DNA is TGTGCCAGTAGTATACCACGGGACGGGTGGAACACTGAAGCTTTCTTT. The whole variable domain, remainder taken from reference TRBV19 and TRBJ1-1, is DGGITQSPKYLFRKEGQNVTLSCEQNLNHDAMYWYRQDPGQGLRLIYYSQIVNDFQKGDIAEGYSVSREKKESFPLTVTSAQKNPTAFYLCASSIPRDGWNTEAFFGQGTRLTVV.

The sample holds many counts of this clonotype. V usage is TRBV7-9 and J usage is TRBJ2-1, with 7 bases aligning to TRBD1. Germline values: CDR1 SEHNR, CDR2 FQNEAQ (reference sequence). The length of the CDR3 is 13 residues. After removal of 6 bases from V and 5 bases from J, the junction contained 4 bases not matched to a gene. As DNA, the CDR3 is TGTGCCAGCAGGGACAGGCAGAACAATGAGCAGTTCTTC. Its protein product is CASRDRQNNEQFF.

This clonotype appeared a single time. At one end the junction does not follow the germline gene, possibly because of a read error. This chain uses TRBV20-1 with TRBJ2-5; no firm D call. The CDR3 spans 11 residues. In germline, CDR1 is DFQATT, CDR2 SNEGSKA (reference sequence). CDR3 in amino acids: CRASIGETQYF. As DNA, the CDR3 is TGCAGAGCTAGTATCGGGGAGACCCAGTACTTC.

The chain has TRBV6-2 or TRBV6-3 and TRBJ1-1; D is uncertain. V was trimmed by 2 bases and J by 0 bases, leaving 16 bases between them. Germline lookup yields CDR1 MNHEY and CDR2 SVGEGT. The CDR3 loop spans 17 amino acids. The CDR3 nucleotides read TGTGCCAGCAGTTACCCTACTGCTTGGGGAGTGAACACTGAAGCTTTCTTT. Translating gives CASSYPTAWGVNTEAFF.